This is a list of T cell receptor beta chains from one sample in a study of blood T cell repertoires in COVID-19. Sequencing used immunoSEQ multiplex PCR; TCRdb keeps in-frame clones, though not all of them. The sample comprises about 72,000 clones, approximately 86% of which are singletons, and less than 8.5% rests with the top ten. Specimen: peripheral blood. All receptors come from a man between 60 and 75 years old with acute or convalescent COVID-19. CDR3s include the opening cysteine and the closing phenylalanine or tryptophan. D genes are given only for firm matches. Clone size is not always given. Where it is, it says once, few, many or a class for expanded clones.

j_gene | abundance | d_gene | v_gene | CDR3nt | CDR3aa
TRBJ2-2 | once | TRBD2 | TRBV3-1/TRBV3-2 | TGTGCCAGCAGCCCGACTAGCGGGGGGGCGGACACCGGGGAGCTGTTTTTT | CASSPTSGGADTGELFF
TRBJ1-1 | . | TRBD1 | TRBV7-9 | TGTGCCAGCAGCGAATCGACAGGGGAGAACACTGAAGCTTTCTTT | CASSESTGENTEAFF
TRBJ2-1 | . | . | TRBV28 | TGTGCCAGCAGTTTGGGGGGGGCTATCTCCTACAATGAGCAGTTCTTC | CASSLGGAISYNEQFF
TRBJ2-5 | few | TRBD1 | TRBV5-4 | TGTGCCAGCAGCCTAGACAGGGGGTTTCAAGAGACCCAGTACTTC | CASSLDRGFQETQYF
TRBJ1-5 | . | . | TRBV4-3 | TGCGCCAGCAGCCTTCAAAGGCGGTCGGCGCCCCAGCATTTT | CASSLQRRSAPQHF
TRBJ2-5 | once | TRBD1 | TRBV19 | TGTGCCAGTAGTCTTAACAGGGGTATTCTAGAGACCCAGTACTTC | CASSLNRGILETQYF
TRBJ1-2 | . | TRBD1 | TRBV7-2 | TGTGCCAGCAGCCTAAGGACAGGGGCGGTTAACTATGGCTACACCTTC | CASSLRTGAVNYGYTF
TRBJ1-5 | few | . | TRBV25-1 | TGTGCCAGCAGTTCTTACCTAGGGGGGGGGGATCAGCCCCAGCATTTT | CASSSYLGGGDQPQHF
TRBJ2-5 | few | . | TRBV5-6 | TGTGCCAGCAGCTTGGAACGGAGGGAGACCCAGTACTTC | CASSLERRETQYF
TRBJ1-1 | . | . | TRBV7-2 | TGTGCCAGCAGCTTAGTGGACAAAACTGAAGCTTTCTTT | CASSLVDKTEAFF
TRBJ1-2 | . | . | TRBV2 | TGTGCCAGCAGTGTCCCACAGGGCGCCTATGGCTACACCTTC | CASSVPQGAYGYTF
TRBJ1-2 | . | . | TRBV5-4 | TGTGCCAGCAGCCCGGGCGGGGGTTCAGGAGCTAACTATGGCTACACCTTC | CASSPGGGSGANYGYTF
TRBJ1-2 | . | . | TRBV6-6 | TGTGCCAGCACCTATAGGGGGTACTATGGCTACACCTTC | CASTYRGYYGYTF
TRBJ2-5 | . | TRBD2 | TRBV7-2 | TGTGCCAGCAGCCTAATTAGCGGGGGGCAAGAGACCCAGTACTTC | CASSLISGGQETQYF
TRBJ2-5 | . | TRBD1 | TRBV4-2 | TGTGCCAGCAGCCCAGGGGGACAGGGGGTCGAGGAGACCCAGTACTTC | CASSPGGQGVEETQYF